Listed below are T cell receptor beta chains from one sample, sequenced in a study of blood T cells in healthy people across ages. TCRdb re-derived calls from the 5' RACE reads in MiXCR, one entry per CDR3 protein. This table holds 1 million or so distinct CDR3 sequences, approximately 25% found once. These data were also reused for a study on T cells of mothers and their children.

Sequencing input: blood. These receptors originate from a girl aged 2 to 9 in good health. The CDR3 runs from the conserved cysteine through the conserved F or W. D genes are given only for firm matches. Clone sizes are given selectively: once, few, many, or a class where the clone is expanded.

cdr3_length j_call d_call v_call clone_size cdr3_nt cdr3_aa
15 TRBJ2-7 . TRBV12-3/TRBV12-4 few TGTGCCAGCAACAATGGGGCTATCGGGGCCTACGAGCAGTACTTC CASNNGAIGAYEQYF
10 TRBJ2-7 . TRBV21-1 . TGTGCCACCAACAGGGGCGAGCAGTACTTC CATNRGEQYF
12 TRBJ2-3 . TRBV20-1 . TGCAGTGCGCACGCCGGCACAGATACGCAGTATTTT CSAHAGTDTQYF
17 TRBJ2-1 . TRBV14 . TGTGCCAGCAGCCAAGACCCCAGGAAATATTTAGTGTATGAGCAGTTCTTC CASSQDPRKYLVYEQFF
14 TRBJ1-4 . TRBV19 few TGTGCCAGTAGTATTCGGGGAAGCGGAGAAAAACTGTTTTTT CASSIRGSGEKLFF
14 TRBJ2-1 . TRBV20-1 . TGCAGTGCTCTCAGGTCTGGGTCCTACAATGAGCAGTTCTTC CSALRSGSYNEQFF
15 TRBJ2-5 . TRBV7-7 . TGTGCTAGCAGCTTAGGGACGTCCGTTAGCCACCCCCAGTACTTC CASSLGTSVSHPQYF
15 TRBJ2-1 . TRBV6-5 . TGTGCCAGCAGTTACTCGATTGAAGGGGGGAATGAGCAGTTCTTC CASSYSIEGGNEQFF
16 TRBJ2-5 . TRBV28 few TGTGCCAGCACCTCCTTAGGGTCGAGCGGATTCGAGACCCAGTACTTC CASTSLGSSGFETQYF
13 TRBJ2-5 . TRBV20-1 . TGCAGTGCTAGAGATGGGGGCCAAGGGACCCAGTACTTC CSARDGGQGTQYF